The TCR beta chain under discussion was sequenced for a study of blood T cell repertoires in COVID-19. Turning to the study itself: Researchers got acute and convalescent COVID-19 samples from the United States, Italy and Spain.

Original processing methods: Amplification from reference gene primers served as the basis for estimated nucleated cell counts. Produced via immunoSEQ multiplex PCR; TCRdb's table is partial and in-frame only. That table is the source of V, J and clone size, and D and trimming were worked out from the DNA. The sample yields 250,000 to 400,000 clones, 88% seen once. Seattle patients were enrolled during active infection and followed longitudinally. Trimming took off 6 bases at V and 3 bases at J, with 8 bases between the two ends. Germline V lookup: CDR1 DFQATT, CDR2 SNEGSKA (reference sequence). There are 11 residues in the CDR3. As regards this clone: At the DNA level, this CDR3 is encoded by other sequences in the same sample as well.

The V and J genes are TRBV20-1 and TRBJ1-2, with a possible D match to TRBD1 (5 bases). The receptor comes from a woman in her thirties with COVID-19, enrolled during active disease. Sequenced: peripheral blood. The CDR3 sequence: CSAPGDYGYTF. CDR3 DNA sequence: TGCAGTGCCCCGGGGGACTATGGCTACACCTTC.